A single sample gave rise to the 19 T cell receptor beta chains below, sequenced in a study of cytomegalovirus exposure and HLA in healthy donors. The primer mix had 60 Vbeta and 13 Jbeta primers. Profiled with immunoSEQ multiplex PCR; TCRdb holds only in-frame clones, not every one. This sample has approximately 110,000 clones, with roughly 80% found just once. Sequenced material: PBMCs. Receptors were obtained from a man aged 25 to 40 in good health and CMV-seropositive.

The chain joins TRBV7-9 to TRBJ2-3; D gene ambiguous. The CDR3 has 16 amino acids. The germline CDR1 and CDR2 sequences are SEHNR and FQNEAQ (reference sequence). V lost 2 bases to trimming and J lost 5 bases, with 17 bases between them. CDR3 region: CASSLRGGTVQDTQYF. CDR3 DNA: TGTGCCAGCAGCTTACGCGGCGGAACCGTACAAGATACGCAGTATTTT.

The V and J genes are TRBV5-1 and TRBJ1-5; tentative D call: TRBD1 (5 bases). Trimming left V 0 bases short and J 5 bases short, with 9 bases between. Germline V gene sequence: CDR1 SGHRS, CDR2 YFSETQ. The length of the CDR3 is 14 residues. CDR3 nucleotide sequence: TGCGCCAGCAGCTTGGGACAGTCGGATCAGCCCCAGCATTTT. Translation: CASSLGQSDQPQHF.

This chain links TRBV5-1 with TRBJ2-1; 12 bases map to TRBD2. CDR3 length: 17 residues. Trimming took 4 bases from V and 8 from J; bases not matched to a gene: 13. Germline V gene sequence: CDR1 SGHRS, CDR2 YFSETQ. In DNA form, the CDR3 reads TGCGCCAGCAGCCCCGGACTAGCGGGATTCGGCCGGGATGAGCAGTTCTTC. Its translation is CASSPGLAGFGRDEQFF.

This chain links TRBV12-2 with TRBJ1-3; the D call of TRBD1 is as the table states it, not checked on the DNA. TRBV12-2 is shown as a pseudogene. This CDR3 region has 18 residues. The CDR3 DNA sequence: TGTGCAAGTCGCTCCCACCATTCGACAGGGAAGTCTGGAAACACCATATATTTT. It yields the protein CASRSHHSTGKSGNTIYF.

The DNA for the CDR3 is TGTGCCAGCAGCCCTTTAGCGGGGGGGAGGGAGACCCAGTACTTC. Translation: CASSPLAGGRETQYF. The chain has TRBV7-2 and TRBJ2-5; 11 bases agree with TRBD2. V trimming: 5 bases; J trimming: 5 bases; junction bases outside the gene matches: 7. The CDR3 runs 15 residues. Germline assignment: CDR1 SGHTA and CDR2 FQGNSA.

The rearrangement links TRBV5-5 to TRBJ2-7; 9 bases are a match to TRBD2. V shed 0 bases and J 5 bases; nucleotides not matched to a gene: 3. This CDR3 has 14 amino acids. Germline V gene lookup returns CDR1 SGHKS and CDR2 YYEKEE (reference sequence). CDR3 in DNA: TGTGCCAGCAGCTTGGAGACTAGCGGAGACGAGCAGTACGTC. This encodes CASSLETSGDEQYV.

There are a few counts of this clone. The chain couples TRBV5-6 to TRBJ2-7; 9 bases line up with TRBD1. V trimming: 5 bases; J trimming: 8 bases; junction bases outside the gene matches: 8. The germline CDR1 and CDR2 sequences are SGHDT and YYEEEE. The CDR3 has 13 residues. The CDR3 reads CASSLITGGKQYV. The CDR3 DNA reads TGTGCCAGCAGTTTGATAACAGGGGGCAAGCAGTACGTC.

This clone was detected a few times. The chain combines TRBV7-8 with TRBJ2-1, with TRBD2 identical over 13 bases. Germline trimming cut 5 bases from V and 8 bases from J; bases unmatched to any gene: 9. The CDR3 length is 16 residues. CDR1 is SGHVS and CDR2 is FQNEAQ in the germline V gene. The CDR3 here is CASSHRTSGSLDEQFF. The CDR3 DNA follows: TGTGCCAGCAGCCACAGGACTAGCGGGAGTCTTGATGAGCAGTTCTTC.

V gene TRBV7-8 combines with J gene TRBJ1-5; a weak D match, TRBD1 (5 bases). Trimming took 2 bases from V and 2 from J, leaving 13 bases between them. CDR1 is SGHVS, CDR2 FQNEAQ, per germline. This CDR3 is built from 16 residues. The CDR3 DNA follows: TGTGCCAGCAGCTTATCTCAGCACAGGCGCAATCAGCCCCAGCATTTT. It encodes CASSLSQHRRNQPQHF. The whole variable domain, filled in from reference TRBV7-8 and TRBJ1-5, reads GAGVSQSPRYKVAKRGQDVALRCDPISGHVSLFWYQQALGQGPEFLTYFQNEAQLDKSGLPSDRFFAERPEGSVSTLKIQRTQQEDSAVYLCASSLSQHRRNQPQHFGDGTRLSIL.

This clone was observed a few times. V usage is TRBV29-1 and J usage is TRBJ2-5; 11 bases match TRBD1. CDR1 SQVTM and CDR2 ANQGSEA come from the germline V gene. This CDR3 region has 14 residues. V lost 4 bases to trimming and J lost 1 base; unmatched junction nucleotides: 2. The CDR3 DNA is TGCAGCGTTGTGGGGACAGGGGGCCAAGAGACCCAGTACTTC. As protein: CSVVGTGGQETQYF.

This chain joins TRBV5-5 and TRBJ1-6; TRBD1 agrees at 7 bases. This CDR3 contains 15 residues. V was pared by 0 bases and J by 6 bases, with 3 bases of the junction left unmatched. Germline lookup yields CDR1 SGHKS and CDR2 YYEKEE (reference sequence). CDR3 in DNA: TGTGCCAGCAGCTTGGCGGGACAGCCTAATTCACCCCTCCACTTT. Residues: CASSLAGQPNSPLHF.

On this clone itself: Other DNA sequences within the sample encode an identical CDR3. The chain has TRBV5-1 and TRBJ2-7; 11 positions agree with TRBD2. The V gene's germline CDR1 is SGHRS and CDR2 YFSETQ. Trimming took 2 bases from V and 1 from J; bases not matched to a gene: 2. The CDR3 contains 15 residues. The DNA of the CDR3 is TGCGCCAGCAGCTTAGTAGCGGGGGGGTCCTACGAGCAGTACTTC. Protein sequence: CASSLVAGGSYEQYF.

V gene TRBV7-8 combines with J gene TRBJ2-1, with 10 bases aligning to TRBD2. The CDR3 runs 16 residues. V lost 5 bases and J lost 7; bases outside the gene matches: 11. In germline, CDR1 is SGHVS, CDR2 FQNEAQ. As DNA, the CDR3 is TGTGCCAGCAGCATGATAGCGGGAGGCGCTGGTAATGAGCAGTTCTTC. Translated: CASSMIAGGAGNEQFF.

On this clone itself: The sample holds other DNA sequences that translate to the same CDR3. V is TRBV5-1 and J is TRBJ1-2; D is possibly TRBD1 (6 bases). V lost 2 bases and J lost 2, with 10 bases in between. Germline loops: CDR1 SGHRS, CDR2 YFSETQ. The CDR3 totals 14 residues. The CDR3 DNA sequence: TGCGCCAGCAGCTTAACAGGGACCAACTATGGCTACACCTTC. Translation: CASSLTGTNYGYTF.

This chain joins TRBV7-8 and TRBJ2-5; D might be TRBD2 (6 bases). The V and J ends lost 1 base and 4 bases respectively, with 13 bases between them. Germline CDR1 reads SGHVS; CDR2 reads FQNEAQ. The CDR3 length is 15 residues. The CDR3 nucleotides are TGTGCCAGCAGCTTAGGGAGGGGTTCCGGAGAGACCCAGTACTTC. Translation: CASSLGRGSGETQYF.

The genes are TRBV9 and TRBJ2-7, with a tentative D call TRBD2 (5 bases). The ends were cut back, 0 bases at V and 3 bases at J, with 10 bases in the middle. Germline V gene sequence: CDR1 SGDLS, CDR2 YYNGEE. The CDR3 runs to 14 residues. The CDR3 DNA is TGTGCCAGCAGCGTAGGGGGAGACGGCTACGAGCAGTACTTC. It encodes CASSVGGDGYEQYF.

In its sample, this clone was seen a few times. The CDR3 sequence: CASSVVGGRSYNEQFF. CDR3 DNA sequence: TGTGCCAGCAGCGTAGTGGGGGGGAGGTCCTACAATGAGCAGTTCTTC. The J gene is TRBJ2-1, the V gene TRBV9; TRBD2 matches 7 bases. V dropped 0 bases and J dropped 1; count of bases not matched to a gene: 4. The germline CDR1 and CDR2 sequences are SGDLS and YYNGEE. This CDR3 has 16 amino acids.

This clone appeared a single time. The chain uses TRBV6-5 and TRBJ1-2, with a possible D match to TRBD1 (5 bases). Trimming cost V 5 bases and J 7 bases, with 17 bases left between them. The V gene's germline CDR1 is MNHEY and CDR2 SVGAGI. The CDR3 spans 14 residues. The CDR3 DNA reads TGTGCCAGCAGTCAGGAGGGGATTTCGGGTGGCTACACCTTC. This codes for CASSQEGISGGYTF.

The V call is TRBV10-1, the J call TRBJ1-1; D unclear. The CDR3 is 13 amino acids. Deletions cut 3 bases from V and 0 bases from J, with 5 bases between. Germline assignment: CDR1 WNHNN and CDR2 SYGVQD (reference sequence). CDR3 coding DNA: TGCGCCAGCAGTGACCCCATGAACACTGAAGCTTTCTTT. Its protein is CASSDPMNTEAFF.